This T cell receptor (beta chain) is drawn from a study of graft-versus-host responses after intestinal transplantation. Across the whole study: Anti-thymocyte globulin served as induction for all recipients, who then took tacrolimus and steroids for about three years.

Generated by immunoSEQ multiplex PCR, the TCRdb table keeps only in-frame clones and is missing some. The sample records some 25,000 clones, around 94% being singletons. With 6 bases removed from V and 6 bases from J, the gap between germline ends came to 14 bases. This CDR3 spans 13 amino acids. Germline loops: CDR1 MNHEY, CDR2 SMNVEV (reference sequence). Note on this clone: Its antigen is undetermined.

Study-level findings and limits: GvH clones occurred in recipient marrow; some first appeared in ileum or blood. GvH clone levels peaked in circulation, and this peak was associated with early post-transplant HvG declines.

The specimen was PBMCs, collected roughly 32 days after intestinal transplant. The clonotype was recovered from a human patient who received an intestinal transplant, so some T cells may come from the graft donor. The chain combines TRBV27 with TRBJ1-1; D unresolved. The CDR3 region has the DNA TGTGCCAGCAGGGTTACCCGGGCCTCTGAAGCTTTCTTT. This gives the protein CASRVTRASEAFF.